The entry that follows covers one T cell receptor beta chain sequence. This sample stems from a study of cytomegalovirus exposure and HLA in healthy donors. PCR involved 60 Vbeta and 13 Jbeta primers. Only in-frame clones appear in the TCRdb table, and some are missing; sequencing was by immunoSEQ multiplex PCR. The table includes approximately 86,000 clones, approximately 81% detected once. The V gene lost 4 bases and the J gene lost 1 base, with 14 bases spanning the gap. The CDR3 covers 16 residues. Looked up from germline, CDR1 is MGHRA and CDR2 is YSYEKL. The rearrangement links TRBV4-1 to TRBJ1-3, with a tentative D call TRBD1 (5 bases). This TCR was recovered from a man aged 35 to 55 in good health and CMV-seropositive. Sequencing was carried out using PBMCs. CDR3 coding DNA: TGCGCCAGCAGCCCGAAAGGGGTCGCTTCTGGAAACACCATATATTTT. Its protein product is CASSPKGVASGNTIYF.